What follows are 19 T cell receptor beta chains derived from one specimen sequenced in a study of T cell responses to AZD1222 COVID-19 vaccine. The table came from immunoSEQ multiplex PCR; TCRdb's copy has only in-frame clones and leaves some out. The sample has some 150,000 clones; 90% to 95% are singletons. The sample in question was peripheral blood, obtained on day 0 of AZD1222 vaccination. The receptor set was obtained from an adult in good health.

CDR3 coding DNA: TGTGCCAGCAGCTTAGGGGGGAAGGCAGATACGCAGTATTTT. It is translated as CASSLGGKADTQYF. The V gene is TRBV7-9, the J gene TRBJ2-3; D assignment may be TRBD1 or TRBD2 (5 bases each). Trimming removed 1 base from V and 4 bases from J, with 9 bases in between. The germline CDR1 and CDR2 sequences are SEHNR and FQNEAQ (reference sequence). The CDR3 extends over 14 amino acids.

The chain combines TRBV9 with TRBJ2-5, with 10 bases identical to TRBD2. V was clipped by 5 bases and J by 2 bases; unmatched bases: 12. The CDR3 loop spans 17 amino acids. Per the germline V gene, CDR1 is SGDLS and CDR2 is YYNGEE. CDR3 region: CASSVGVAGGFQETQYF. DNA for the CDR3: TGTGCCAGCAGTGTTGGGGTAGCGGGAGGCTTTCAAGAGACCCAGTACTTC.

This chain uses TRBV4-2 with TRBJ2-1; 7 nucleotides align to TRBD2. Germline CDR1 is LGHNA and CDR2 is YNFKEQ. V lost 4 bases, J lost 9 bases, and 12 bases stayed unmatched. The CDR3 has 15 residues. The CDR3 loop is CASSPAERGDGEQFF. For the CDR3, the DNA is TGTGCCAGCAGCCCGGCGGAACGGGGGGACGGTGAGCAGTTCTTC.

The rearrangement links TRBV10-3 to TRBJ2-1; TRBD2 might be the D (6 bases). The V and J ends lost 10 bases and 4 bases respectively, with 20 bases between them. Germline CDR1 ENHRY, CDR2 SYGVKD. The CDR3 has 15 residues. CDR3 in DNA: TGTGCCACCGCGGAGGGCAGGGTGGGGTACAATGAGCAGTTCTTC. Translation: CATAEGRVGYNEQFF.

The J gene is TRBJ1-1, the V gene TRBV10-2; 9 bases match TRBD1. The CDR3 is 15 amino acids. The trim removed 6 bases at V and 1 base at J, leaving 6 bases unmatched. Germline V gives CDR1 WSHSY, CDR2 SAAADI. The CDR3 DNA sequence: TGCGCCAGCAGCCAGAGACAGGGGGGGAACACTGAAGCTTTCTTT. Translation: CASSQRQGGNTEAFF.

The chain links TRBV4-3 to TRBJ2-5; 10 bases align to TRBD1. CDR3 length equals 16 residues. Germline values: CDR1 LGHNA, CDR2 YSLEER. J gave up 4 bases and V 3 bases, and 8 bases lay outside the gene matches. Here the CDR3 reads CASSHGDRGSSETQYF. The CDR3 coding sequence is TGCGCCAGCAGCCATGGGGACAGGGGTAGTTCAGAGACCCAGTACTTC.

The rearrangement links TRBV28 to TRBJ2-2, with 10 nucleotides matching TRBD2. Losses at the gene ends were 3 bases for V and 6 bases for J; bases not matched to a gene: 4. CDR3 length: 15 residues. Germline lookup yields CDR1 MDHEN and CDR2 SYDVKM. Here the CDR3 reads CASSFASGSAGELFF. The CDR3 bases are TGTGCCAGCAGTTTTGCTAGCGGGAGCGCCGGGGAGCTGTTTTTT.

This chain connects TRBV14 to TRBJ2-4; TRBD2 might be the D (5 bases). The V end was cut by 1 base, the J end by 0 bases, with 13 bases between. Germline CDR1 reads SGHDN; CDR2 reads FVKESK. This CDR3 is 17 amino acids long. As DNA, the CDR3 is TGTGCCAGCAGCCAAGCTTTCGGGATTCTAGCCAAAAACATTCAGTACTTC. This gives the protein CASSQAFGILAKNIQYF.

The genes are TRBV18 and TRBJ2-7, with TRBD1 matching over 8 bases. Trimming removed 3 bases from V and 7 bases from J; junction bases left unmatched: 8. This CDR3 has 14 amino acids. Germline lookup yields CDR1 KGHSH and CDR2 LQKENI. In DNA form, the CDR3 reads TGTGCCAGCTCACCCGGGACAGGAGATAGGGAGCAGTACTTC. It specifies CASSPGTGDREQYF.

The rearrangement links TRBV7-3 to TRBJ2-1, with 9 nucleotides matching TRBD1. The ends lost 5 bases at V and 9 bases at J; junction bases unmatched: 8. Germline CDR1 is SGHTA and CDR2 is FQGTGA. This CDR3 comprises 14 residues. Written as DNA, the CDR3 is TGTGCCAGCAGCCTGGGACAGGGTAGGGGTGAGCAGTTCTTC. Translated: CASSLGQGRGEQFF.

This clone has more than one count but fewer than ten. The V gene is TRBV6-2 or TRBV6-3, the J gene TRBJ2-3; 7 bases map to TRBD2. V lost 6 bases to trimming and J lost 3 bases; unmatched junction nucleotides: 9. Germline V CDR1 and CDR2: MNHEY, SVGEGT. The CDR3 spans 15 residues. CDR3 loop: CASSKGREVTDTQYF. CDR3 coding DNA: TGTGCCAGCAGCAAGGGGAGGGAAGTAACAGATACGCAGTATTTT.

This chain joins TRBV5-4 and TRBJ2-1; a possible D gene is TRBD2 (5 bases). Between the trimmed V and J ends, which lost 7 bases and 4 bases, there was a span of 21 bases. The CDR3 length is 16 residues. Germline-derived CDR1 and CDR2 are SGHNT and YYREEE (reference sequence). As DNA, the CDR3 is TGTGCCAGCTCGCGACCAGAAGGACGGGGATACAATGAGCAGTTCTTC. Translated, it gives CASSRPEGRGYNEQFF.

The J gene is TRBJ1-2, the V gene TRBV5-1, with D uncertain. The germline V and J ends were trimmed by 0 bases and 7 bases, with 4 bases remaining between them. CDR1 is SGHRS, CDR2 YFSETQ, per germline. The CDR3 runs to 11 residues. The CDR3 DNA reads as TGCGCCAGCAGCTTGGACTTTGGCTACACCTTC. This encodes CASSLDFGYTF.

The CDR3 DNA reads TGTGCCAGCAGCCAAGAGGGCCGGACCTCTGGGGCCAACGTCCTGACTTTC. Residues: CASSQEGRTSGANVLTF. The chain carries TRBV4-2 and TRBJ2-6; D gene unclear. This CDR3 comprises 17 residues. Germline CDR1 is LGHNA and CDR2 is YNFKEQ. V lost 0 bases and J lost 0, with 9 bases in between.

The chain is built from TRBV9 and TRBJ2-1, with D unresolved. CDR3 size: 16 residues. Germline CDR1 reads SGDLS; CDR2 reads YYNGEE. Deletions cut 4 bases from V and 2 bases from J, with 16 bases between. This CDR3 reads CASSPRRTPPYNEQFF. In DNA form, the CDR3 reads TGTGCCAGCAGCCCTAGAAGAACTCCGCCCTACAATGAGCAGTTCTTC. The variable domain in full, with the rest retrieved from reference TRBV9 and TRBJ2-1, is DSGVTQTPKHLITATGQRVTLRCSPRSGDLSVYWYQQSLDQGLQFLIQYYNGEERAKGNILERFSAQQFPDLHSELNLSSLELGDSALYFCASSPRRTPPYNEQFFGPGTRLTVL.

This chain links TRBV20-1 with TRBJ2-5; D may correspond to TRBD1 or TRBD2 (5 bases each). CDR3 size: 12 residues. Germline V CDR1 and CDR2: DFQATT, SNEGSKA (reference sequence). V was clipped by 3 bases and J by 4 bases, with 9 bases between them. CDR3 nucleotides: TGCAGTGCTAGTCGAGGGGTAGAGACCCAGTACTTC. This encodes CSASRGVETQYF.

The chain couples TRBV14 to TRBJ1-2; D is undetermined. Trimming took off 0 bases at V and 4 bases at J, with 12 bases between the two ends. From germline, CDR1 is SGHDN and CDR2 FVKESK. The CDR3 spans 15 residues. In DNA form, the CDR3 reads TGTGCCAGCAGCCAAGATGTGCAGGCCCTCTATGGCTACACCTTC. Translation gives CASSQDVQALYGYTF.

The CDR3, as DNA: TGCGCCAGCAGCCAAGAGAGCTCCTACAATGAGCAGTTCTTC. Its protein product is CASSQESSYNEQFF. The chain is built from TRBV4-3 and TRBJ2-1; D gene ambiguous. The germline CDR1 and CDR2 sequences are LGHNA and YSLEER. V gave up 0 bases and J gave up 0 bases, with 3 bases separating them. The CDR3 consists of 14 residues.

This chain's CDR3 is CASSLSGGGNTEAFF. The DNA of the CDR3 is TGTGCCAGCAGTTTATCGGGGGGCGGGAACACTGAAGCTTTCTTT. This sequence joins TRBV28 and TRBJ1-1; TRBD1 is a possible D gene (6 bases). The CDR3 runs to 15 residues. Germline CDR1 reads MDHEN; CDR2 reads SYDVKM. Trimming took off 1 base at V and 1 base at J, with 10 bases between the two ends.